A single sample is the source of the 12 T cell receptor beta chains below, sequenced in a study of siplizumab effects on memory and regulatory T cells. Data came from immunoSEQ multiplex PCR; TCRdb stores just in-frame clones and leaves some out. This table holds roughly 100,000 clones, over 85% found once. The sequenced material came from Tregs sorted from blood. These receptors all stem from a human donor in good health.

To note about this clone: This may come from a read error, since a much larger clone is one base off. The chain couples TRBV6-4 to TRBJ2-2, with D possibly TRBD1 on 6 matching bases. V gave up 6 bases and J gave up 1 base, with 9 bases separating them. The CDR3 consists of 14 residues. Germline V gene sequence: CDR1 MRHNA, CDR2 SNTAGT. CDR3 amino acids: CASSRGQNTGELFF. CDR3 nucleotides: TGTGCCAGCAGCCGGGGACAGAACACCGGGGAGCTGTTTTTT.

This chain uses TRBV5-8 with TRBJ2-5, with D hard to call. V gave up 0 bases and J gave up 7 bases, with 1 base separating them. CDR1 and CDR2 (germline): SGHTS, YDEGEE. The CDR3 length is 10 residues. CDR3 in amino acids: CASSLGTQYF. CDR3 DNA sequence: TGTGCCAGCAGCTTGGGGACCCAGTACTTC.

V usage is TRBV5-8 and J usage is TRBJ1-3; TRBD1 might be the D (5 bases). Germline CDR1 SGHTS, CDR2 YDEGEE. Trimming stripped 4 bases from V and 2 bases from J, with 13 bases between. This CDR3 comprises 15 residues. CDR3 sequence (DNA): TGTGCCAGCAGCCTCCCAGGGTTCGCTGGAAACACCATATATTTT. Protein: CASSLPGFAGNTIYF.

This rearrangement joins TRBV13 to TRBJ2-5, with D possibly being TRBD2 (5 bases). TRBJ2-7 matches the DNA end more closely, so the J call is doubtful. This CDR3 is built from 12 residues. Germline V gene lookup returns CDR1 PRHDT and CDR2 FYEKMQ (reference sequence). Here the CDR3 reads CASSRSAYEQYF. The DNA for the CDR3 is TGTGCCAGCAGCCGTAGCGCCTACGAGCAGTACTTC.

The chain couples TRBV5-1 to TRBJ2-7, with D possibly being TRBD1 (5 bases). Trimming left V 6 bases short and J 3 bases short, with 13 bases between. CDR1 is SGHRS, CDR2 YFSETQ, per germline. This CDR3 contains 13 residues. This chain's CDR3 is CASTRQGSYEQYF. CDR3 DNA: TGCGCCAGCACCCGGCAGGGCAGCTACGAGCAGTACTTC.

This clone was counted once. This chain joins TRBV7-8 and TRBJ2-3, with D perhaps TRBD1 (5 bases). V was pared by 4 bases and J by 4 bases, with 9 bases between. Germline lookup yields CDR1 SGHVS and CDR2 FQNEAQ. This CDR3 is built from 13 residues. The CDR3 protein is CASSSQGADTQYF. CDR3 in DNA: TGTGCCAGCAGCTCCCAAGGGGCAGATACGCAGTATTTT. Complete variable domain (other parts from reference TRBV7-8 and TRBJ2-3): GAGVSQSPRYKVAKRGQDVALRCDPISGHVSLFWYQQALGQGPEFLTYFQNEAQLDKSGLPSDRFFAERPEGSVSTLKIQRTQQEDSAVYLCASSSQGADTQYFGPGTRLTVL.

The genes are TRBV2 and TRBJ2-3; 8 nucleotides agree with TRBD2. The CDR3 sequence is 15 residues long. With V trimmed by 6 bases and J by 6 bases, 11 bases remained unmatched. Germline V gene lookup returns CDR1 SNHLY and CDR2 FYNNEI. DNA of the CDR3: TGTGCCAGCAGACCCAGCGGGAGCCCTCCCGATACGCAGTATTTT. Amino acid sequence: CASRPSGSPPDTQYF. The variable domain in full, completed from reference TRBV2 and TRBJ2-3, reads EPEVTQTPSHQVTQMGQEVILRCVPISNHLYFYWYRQILGQKVEFLVSFYNNEISEKSEIFDDQFSVERPDGSNFTLKIRSTKLEDSAMYFCASRPSGSPPDTQYFGPGTRLTVL.

This sequence joins TRBV6-4 and TRBJ2-5; 11 bases line up with TRBD2. The germline gives CDR1 MRHNA, CDR2 SNTAGT. The CDR3 is 16 amino acids. J gave up 2 bases and V 4 bases, and 6 bases lay outside the gene matches. CDR3 sequence (DNA): TGTGCCAGCAGTGGCAGACTAGCGGGGCTACAAGAGACCCAGTACTTC. It yields the protein CASSGRLAGLQETQYF.

This clone was observed a single time. This rearrangement joins TRBV5-6 to TRBJ2-2, with D perhaps TRBD1 (5 bases). Between the trimmed V and J ends, which lost 4 bases and 1 base, there was a span of 14 bases. The length of the CDR3 is 16 residues. The V gene's germline CDR1 is SGHDT and CDR2 YYEEEE. CDR3 loop: CASSTSWGRNTGELFF. The CDR3 coding sequence is TGTGCCAGCAGCACCTCGTGGGGCCGGAACACCGGGGAGCTGTTTTTT.

The V gene is TRBV9, the J gene TRBJ2-3, with 12 nucleotides matching TRBD1. Germline V gene data show CDR1 as SGDLS and CDR2 as YYNGEE. The CDR3 covers 17 residues. Unmatched junction bases numbered 10, after V lost 4 bases and J lost 4 bases. For the CDR3, the DNA is TGTGCCAGCAGCCCCCCTAGAGGGACAGGGGGCGCAGATACGCAGTATTTT. Translation gives CASSPPRGTGGADTQYF.

The chain links TRBV28 to TRBJ2-7, with no clear D. CDR1 and CDR2 (germline): MDHEN, SYDVKM. V was cut by 5 bases and J by 5 bases, with 25 bases left in between. The CDR3 has 17 residues. This CDR3 is CASSPSPHGPIEDEQYF. For the CDR3, the DNA is TGTGCCAGCAGTCCAAGCCCTCACGGGCCGATTGAGGACGAGCAGTACTTC.

This chain connects TRBV7-8 to TRBJ2-5; D unclear. The V gene's germline CDR1 is SGHVS and CDR2 FQNEAQ. This CDR3 is 14 amino acids long. V lost 1 base, J lost 4 bases, and 10 bases lay in between. This CDR3 is CASSLGPLGETQYF. The DNA of the CDR3 is TGTGCCAGCAGCTTAGGTCCATTGGGAGAGACCCAGTACTTC.